This entry describes one T cell receptor beta chain. The CDR3 totals 15 residues. The V gene end was trimmed by 4 bases and the J gene end by 6 bases; junction bases not matched to a gene: 10. In germline, CDR1 is SGHRS, CDR2 YFSETQ. TCRdb processed the RT-PCR reads anew with MiXCR; each CDR3 protein has one entry. The sample comprises approximately 720,000 distinct CDR3 sequences, approximately 15% of which are singletons, and 3.6% rests with the top ten. This TCR derives from a female donor in good health, serving as a healthy control. The sample was memory CD4+ T cells from blood. The gene calls are TRBV5-1 and TRBJ1-1; 9 bases are a match to TRBD1. CDR3 in amino acids: CASSPDRGLPAEAFF. The CDR3 DNA reads TGCGCCAGCAGCCCGGACAGGGGCCTACCGGCTGAAGCTTTCTTT.